These 25 T cell receptor beta chains were all obtained from the same sample, sequenced in a study of OX40 agonist ivuxolimab in advanced cancers. The repertoire was sequenced with immunoSEQ multiplex PCR; TCRdb's copy has only in-frame clones and lacks some. In the table there are fewer than 15,000 clones, 82% of which are singletons. The source material was CD4+ or CD8+ T cells sorted from blood, sampled in a trial of the OX40 agonist ivuxolimab. These TCRs come from an adult with an advanced solid tumor such as melanoma, head and neck, liver or kidney cancer.

This chain uses TRBV4-2 with TRBJ1-1, with a possible D match to TRBD1 (6 bases). The V end lost 2 bases, the J end lost 0 bases, and 7 bases lay between the germline ends. CDR3 length: 14 amino acids. Germline loops: CDR1 LGHNA, CDR2 YNFKEQ. In nucleotides, the CDR3 is TGTGCCAGCAGCCAAACAGGGATGAACACTGAAGCTTTCTTT. It is translated as CASSQTGMNTEAFF.

The chain links TRBV11-2 to TRBJ2-7; TRBD2 agrees at 11 bases. The ends lost 6 bases at V and 5 bases at J; junction bases unmatched: 9. CDR1 is SGHAT and CDR2 is FQNNGV in the germline V gene. The CDR3 totals 15 residues. This CDR3 reads CASRSGLAGSDEQYF. CDR3 DNA: TGTGCCAGCAGGTCAGGACTAGCGGGTAGCGACGAGCAGTACTTC. The full variable domain, completed using reference TRBV11-2 and TRBJ2-7, is EAGVAQSPRYKIIEKRQSVAFWCNPISGHATLYWYQQILGQGPKLLIQFQNNGVVDDSQLPKDRFSAERLKGVDSTLKIQPAKLEDSAVYLCASRSGLAGSDEQYFGPGTRLTVT.

The rearrangement joins TRBV10-3 to TRBJ1-2; the D gene is possibly TRBD1 (6 bases). The CDR3 totals 12 residues. Germline V lookup: CDR1 ENHRY, CDR2 SYGVKD. The V and J ends lost 6 bases and 7 bases respectively, with 12 bases between them. The CDR3 DNA reads as TGTGCCATCAGGGACACAGGGAGTGGCTACACCTTC. It yields the protein CAIRDTGSGYTF.

The chain combines TRBV7-8 with TRBJ2-6, with D possibly TRBD1 on 5 matching bases. With 2 bases removed from V and 2 bases from J, the gap between germline ends came to 7 bases. CDR3 length equals 15 residues. Germline V gene sequence: CDR1 SGHVS, CDR2 FQNEAQ. The CDR3 DNA reads TGTGCCAGCAGCTTATCAGGGACTGGGGCCAACGTCCTGACTTTC. Amino acid sequence: CASSLSGTGANVLTF.

The chain joins TRBV28 to TRBJ1-1, with D uncertain. Germline V gene lookup returns CDR1 MDHEN and CDR2 SYDVKM. The V gene lost 2 bases and the J gene lost 0 bases, with 4 bases spanning the gap. This CDR3 has 13 residues. DNA of the CDR3: TGTGCCAGCAGTTTAGGACTGAACACTGAAGCTTTCTTT. Its translation: CASSLGLNTEAFF.

The genes are TRBV4-1 and TRBJ2-1; a weak D match, TRBD2 (6 bases). The V gene lost 3 bases and the J gene lost 0 bases, with 15 bases spanning the gap. The CDR3 is 17 amino acids. Germline values: CDR1 MGHRA, CDR2 YSYEKL. CDR3 sequence reads: CASSQGSGLSSYNEQFF. The CDR3 DNA reads as TGCGCCAGCAGCCAGGGCAGCGGGCTGAGCTCCTACAATGAGCAGTTCTTC.

Sample share makes this clone medium-sized. Other DNA sequences within the sample encode an identical CDR3. The V call is TRBV25-1, the J call TRBJ2-7; D uncertain. CDR3 length: 12 amino acids. Trimming left V 3 bases short and J 3 bases short, with 6 bases between. Per germline, CDR1 MGHDK and CDR2 SYGVNS. The CDR3 is CASSEGRYEQYF. CDR3 nucleotide sequence: TGTGCCAGCAGTGAGGGCCGCTACGAGCAGTACTTC.

The rearrangement links TRBV2 to TRBJ1-1, with a weak D call TRBD1 (6 bases). This CDR3 has 16 amino acids. Trimming took off 0 bases at V and 5 bases at J, with 16 bases between the two ends. Germline values: CDR1 SNHLY, CDR2 FYNNEI. The CDR3 region is CASSEAPRGGATEAFF. The CDR3 DNA is TGTGCCAGCAGTGAAGCGCCGAGGGGGGGGGCGACTGAAGCTTTCTTT.

This clone was recorded many times. This chain uses TRBV7-3 with TRBJ2-3, with 8 bases fitting TRBD2. The CDR3 contains 14 residues. V was pared by 5 bases and J by 4 bases, with 5 bases of the junction left unmatched. Germline CDR1 and CDR2: SGHTA and FQGTGA. CDR3 nucleotide sequence: TGTGCCAGCAGCACAAACGGGGGGGCAGATACGCAGTATTTT. As protein: CASSTNGGADTQYF.

V gene TRBV7-9 combines with J gene TRBJ1-1; the match to TRBD1 covers 8 bases. The CDR3 spans 14 residues. From germline, CDR1 is SEHNR and CDR2 FQNEAQ (reference sequence). J lost 10 bases, V lost 1 base, and 8 bases had no gene match. DNA for the CDR3: TGTGCCAGCAGCTTAGAGGGGACAGGATATGGAGCTTTCTTT. It is translated as CASSLEGTGYGAFF.

CDR3 DNA: TGTGCCAGCAGGAAGGGACAGTTCTACGAGCAGTACTTC. Amino acids: CASRKGQFYEQYF. The chain uses TRBV6-5 and TRBJ2-7; 7 bases map to TRBD1. Per germline, CDR1 MNHEY and CDR2 SVGAGI. V lost 6 bases and J lost 3; bases outside the gene matches: 5. The CDR3 sequence is 13 residues long.

The chain links TRBV11-2 to TRBJ1-1; D gene uncertain. The CDR3 contains 16 residues. Trimming cost V 4 bases and J 0 bases, with 15 bases left between them. Germline V gene lookup returns CDR1 SGHAT and CDR2 FQNNGV. Here the CDR3 DNA reads TGTGCCAGCAGCTCTCTTCGGTCTGGAATGAACACTGAAGCTTTCTTT. The encoded protein is CASSSLRSGMNTEAFF.

This chain connects TRBV15 to TRBJ1-1; D ambiguous. The CDR3 sequence is 12 residues long. The germline CDR1 and CDR2 sequences are LNHNV and YYDKDF (reference sequence). Trimming left V 5 bases short and J 2 bases short, with 6 bases between. The CDR3 DNA reads as TGTGCCACCAGCCATATAAACACTGAAGCTTTCTTT. This translates into CATSHINTEAFF.

The rearrangement joins TRBV11-2 to TRBJ2-7, with D uncertain. Germline CDR1 reads SGHAT; CDR2 reads FQNNGV. V was trimmed by 3 bases and J by 1 base, leaving 7 bases between them. This CDR3 region has 13 residues. The CDR3 spells CASSLGSSYEQYF. CDR3 DNA sequence: TGTGCCAGCAGCTTGGGCAGTTCCTACGAGCAGTACTTC.

In this sample, this clone turned up a few times. The chain joins TRBV2 to TRBJ2-5, with 8 bases aligning to TRBD2. From germline, CDR1 is SNHLY and CDR2 FYNNEI. The V gene end was trimmed by 11 bases and the J gene end by 2 bases; junction bases not matched to a gene: 10. The CDR3 consists of 14 residues. The chain's CDR3 is CADQRSGGQETQYF. The CDR3 DNA is TGTGCCGATCAAAGGTCGGGGGGGCAAGAGACCCAGTACTTC.

The V and J genes are TRBV5-1 and TRBJ2-7, with TRBD2 matching over 10 bases. Per germline, CDR1 SGHRS and CDR2 YFSETQ. The CDR3 length is 18 residues. With V trimmed by 9 bases and J by 0 bases, 18 bases remained unmatched. The CDR3 spells CATAPGASGSDYSYEQYF. The CDR3 DNA is TGCGCCACAGCGCCCGGTGCTAGCGGGAGTGACTACTCCTACGAGCAGTACTTC.

The J gene is TRBJ2-1, the V gene TRBV6-5; TRBD2 matches at 8 bases. The CDR3 length is 15 residues. J was trimmed by 7 bases and V by 5 bases; bases with no gene match: 10. Germline CDR1 reads MNHEY; CDR2 reads SVGAGI. In DNA form, the CDR3 reads TGTGCCAGCAGTCCTGGGACTAGTGTGAGAAATGAGCAGTTCTTC. Translated, it gives CASSPGTSVRNEQFF.

The chain employs TRBV6-6 and TRBJ1-1; 8 bases match TRBD1. The CDR3 runs 15 residues. From germline, CDR1 is MNHNY and CDR2 SVGAGI (reference sequence). J was trimmed by 3 bases and V by 4 bases; bases with no gene match: 7. In DNA form, the CDR3 reads TGTGCCAGCAGTTGGACAGGGAATTTGGACACTGAAGCTTTCTTT. Residues: CASSWTGNLDTEAFF.

V gene TRBV6-5 combines with J gene TRBJ1-1; 8 bases match TRBD1. The CDR3 is 15 residues long. Per germline, CDR1 MNHEY and CDR2 SVGAGI. Trimming at V came to 5 bases and at J to 6 bases, leaving 11 bases not matched to a gene. The CDR3 here is CASSPWAGGSSEAFF. CDR3 nucleotide sequence: TGTGCCAGCAGTCCCTGGGCAGGGGGCAGTTCTGAAGCTTTCTTT.

The chain carries TRBV27 and TRBJ2-6, with no clear D. Germline-derived CDR1 and CDR2 are MNHEY and SMNVEV (reference sequence). The CDR3 covers 17 residues. The germline V and J ends were trimmed by 5 bases and 0 bases, with 14 bases remaining between them. CDR3 region: CASSHIPSRSGANVLTF. Written as DNA, the CDR3 is TGTGCCAGCAGTCATATTCCGAGCCGCTCTGGGGCCAACGTCCTGACTTTC. Looking up the rest from reference TRBV27 and TRBJ2-6 gives the full variable domain: EAQVTQNPRYLITVTGKKLTVTCSQNMNHEYMSWYRQDPGLGLRQIYYSMNVEVTDKGDVPEGYKVSRKEKRNFPLILESPSPNQTSLYFCASSHIPSRSGANVLTFGAGSRLTVL.

The V call is TRBV6-5, the J call TRBJ1-1; the D gene is possibly TRBD1 (6 bases). The CDR3 is 13 residues long. Per germline, CDR1 MNHEY and CDR2 SVGAGI. Trimming took off 5 bases at V and 6 bases at J, with 13 bases between the two ends. The CDR3 reads CASSQQGKAEAFF. The CDR3 nucleotides are TGTGCCAGCAGTCAACAGGGTAAAGCTGAAGCTTTCTTT.

This clone was detected many times. The J gene is TRBJ1-2, the V gene TRBV7-2, with 9 bases identical to TRBD1. J was trimmed by 7 bases and V by 0 bases; bases with no gene match: 9. Germline V gives CDR1 SGHTA, CDR2 FQGNSA. This CDR3 has 16 amino acids. For the CDR3, the DNA is TGTGCCAGCAGCTTAGCGCTAAACAGGGGGCTTGGTGGCTACACCTTC. Translating gives CASSLALNRGLGGYTF.

The rearrangement joins TRBV7-9 to TRBJ2-1; 7 bases line up with TRBD2. The CDR3 is 16 residues long. CDR1 is SEHNR and CDR2 is FQNEAQ in the germline V gene (reference sequence). Trimming cost V 5 bases and J 4 bases; bases outside gene matches: 11. DNA of the CDR3: TGTGCCAGCAGCACGTGGGATAGCGGGCCTTACAATGAGCAGTTCTTC. Translated: CASSTWDSGPYNEQFF.

V usage is TRBV27 and J usage is TRBJ2-4; perhaps D is TRBD1 or TRBD2 (5 bases each). Germline CDR1 and CDR2: MNHEY and SMNVEV (reference sequence). The CDR3 is made up of 15 amino acids. V shed 6 bases and J shed 2 bases, with 14 bases lying between them. The CDR3 sequence: CASRLGASPKNIQYF. CDR3 nucleotides: TGTGCCAGCAGGCTCGGGGCGTCGCCCAAAAACATTCAGTACTTC.

About this clone: Because the CDR3's place on the DNA is in doubt, the DNA is left out and the CDR3 is given as listed by TCRdb. Other DNA sequences in this sample translate to the same CDR3. The V and J genes are TRBV7-9 and TRBJ2-7. Germline-derived CDR1 and CDR2 are SEHNR and FQNEAQ (reference sequence). The CDR3 comprises 18 residues, both ends counted. The CDR3 sequence is CASSLVFGFGTDPYEQYF.